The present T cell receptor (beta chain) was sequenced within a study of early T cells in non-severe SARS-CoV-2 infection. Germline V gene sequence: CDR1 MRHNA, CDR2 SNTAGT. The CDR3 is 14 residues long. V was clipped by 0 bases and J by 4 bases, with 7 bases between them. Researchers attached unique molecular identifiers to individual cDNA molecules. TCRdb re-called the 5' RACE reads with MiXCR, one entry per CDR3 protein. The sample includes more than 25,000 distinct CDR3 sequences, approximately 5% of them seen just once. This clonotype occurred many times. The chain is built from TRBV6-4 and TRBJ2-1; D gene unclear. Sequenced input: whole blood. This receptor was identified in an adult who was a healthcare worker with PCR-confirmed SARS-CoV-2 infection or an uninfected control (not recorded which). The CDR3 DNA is TGTGCCAGCAGTGACTCGGAAGGGTACAATGAGCAGTTCTTC. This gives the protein CASSDSEGYNEQFF.